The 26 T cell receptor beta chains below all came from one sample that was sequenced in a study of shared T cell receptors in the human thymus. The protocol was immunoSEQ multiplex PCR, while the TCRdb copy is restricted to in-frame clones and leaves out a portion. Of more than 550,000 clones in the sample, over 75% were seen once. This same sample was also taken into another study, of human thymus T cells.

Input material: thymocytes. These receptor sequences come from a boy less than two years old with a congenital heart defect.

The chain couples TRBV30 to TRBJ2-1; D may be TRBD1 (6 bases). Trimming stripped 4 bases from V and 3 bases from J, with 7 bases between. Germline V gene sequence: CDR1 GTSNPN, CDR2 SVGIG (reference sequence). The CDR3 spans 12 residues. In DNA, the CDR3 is TGTGCCTGGAACAGGGACTACAATGAGCAGTTCTTC. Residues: CAWNRDYNEQFF.

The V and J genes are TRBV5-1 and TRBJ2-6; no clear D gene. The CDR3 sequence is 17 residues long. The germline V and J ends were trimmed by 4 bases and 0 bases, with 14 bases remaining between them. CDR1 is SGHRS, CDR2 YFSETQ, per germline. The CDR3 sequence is CASSAMISSSGANVLTF. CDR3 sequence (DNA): TGCGCCAGCAGCGCCATGATATCGAGCTCTGGGGCCAACGTCCTGACTTTC.

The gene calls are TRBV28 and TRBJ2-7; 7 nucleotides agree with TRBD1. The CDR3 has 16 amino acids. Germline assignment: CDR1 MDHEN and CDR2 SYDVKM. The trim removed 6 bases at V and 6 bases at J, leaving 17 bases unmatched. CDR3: CASRPPQGESEGEQYF. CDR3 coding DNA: TGTGCCAGCAGACCCCCCCAGGGGGAGTCTGAGGGCGAGCAGTACTTC.

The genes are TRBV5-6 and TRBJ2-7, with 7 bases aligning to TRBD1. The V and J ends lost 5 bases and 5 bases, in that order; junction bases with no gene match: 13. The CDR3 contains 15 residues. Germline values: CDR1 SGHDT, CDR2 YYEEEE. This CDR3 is CASRSNNGQVDEQYF. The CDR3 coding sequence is TGTGCCAGCAGAAGCAACAACGGACAGGTGGACGAGCAGTACTTC. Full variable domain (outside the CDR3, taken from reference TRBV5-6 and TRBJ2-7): DAGVTQSPTHLIKTRGQQVTLRCSPKSGHDTVSWYQQALGQGPQFIFQYYEEEERQRGNFPDRFSGHQFPNYSSELNVNALLLGDSALYLCASRSNNGQVDEQYFGPGTRLTVT.

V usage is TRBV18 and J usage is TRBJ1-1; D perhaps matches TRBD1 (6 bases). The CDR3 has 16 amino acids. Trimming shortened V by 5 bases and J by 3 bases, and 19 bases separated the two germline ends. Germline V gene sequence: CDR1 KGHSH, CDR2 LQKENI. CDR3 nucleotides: TGTGCCAGCTCAGCCGGGGGGGGCGTTCGTGACACTGAAGCTTTCTTT. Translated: CASSAGGGVRDTEAFF.

The CDR3 bases are TGCGCCAGCAGCCAAACCAATAGCGGGAGGTACCCCACAGATACGCAGTATTTT. This codes for CASSQTNSGRYPTDTQYF. The chain recombines TRBV5-1 with TRBJ2-3; 10 bases fit TRBD2. Germline V CDR1 and CDR2: SGHRS, YFSETQ. Unmatched junction bases numbered 13, after V lost 4 bases and J lost 2 bases. This CDR3 has 18 residues. The complete variable domain, with remaining parts taken from reference TRBV5-1 and TRBJ2-3, reads KAGVTQTPRYLIKTRGQQVTLSCSPISGHRSVSWYQQTPGQGLQFLFEYFSETQRNKGNFPGRFSGRQFSNSRSEMNVSTLELGDSALYLCASSQTNSGRYPTDTQYFGPGTRLTVL.

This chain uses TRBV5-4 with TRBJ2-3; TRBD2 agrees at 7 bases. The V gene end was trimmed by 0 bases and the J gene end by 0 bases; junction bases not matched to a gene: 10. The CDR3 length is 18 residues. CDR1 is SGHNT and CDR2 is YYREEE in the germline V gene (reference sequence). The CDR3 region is CASSLVGGGGPSTDTQYF. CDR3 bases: TGTGCCAGCAGCTTGGTCGGCGGGGGAGGGCCGAGCACAGATACGCAGTATTTT.

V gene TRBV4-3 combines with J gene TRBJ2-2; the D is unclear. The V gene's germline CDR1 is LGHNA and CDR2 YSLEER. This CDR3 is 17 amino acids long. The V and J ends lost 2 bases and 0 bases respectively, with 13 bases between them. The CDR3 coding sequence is TGCGCCAGCAGCCAACATGTGGAGCCGGCGAACACCGGGGAGCTGTTTTTT. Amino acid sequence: CASSQHVEPANTGELFF.

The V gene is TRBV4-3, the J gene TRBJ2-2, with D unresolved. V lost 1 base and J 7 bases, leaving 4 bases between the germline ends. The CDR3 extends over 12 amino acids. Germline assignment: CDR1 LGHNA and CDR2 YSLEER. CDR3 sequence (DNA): TGCGCCAGCAGCCAAGGTTACGGGGAGCTGTTTTTT. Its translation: CASSQGYGELFF.

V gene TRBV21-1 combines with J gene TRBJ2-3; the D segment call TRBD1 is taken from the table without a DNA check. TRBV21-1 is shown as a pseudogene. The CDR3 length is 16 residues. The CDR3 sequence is CASSLRDRIRTDTQYF. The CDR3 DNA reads TGTGCCAGCAGCCTACGTGACAGGATTCGCACAGATACGCAGTATTTT.

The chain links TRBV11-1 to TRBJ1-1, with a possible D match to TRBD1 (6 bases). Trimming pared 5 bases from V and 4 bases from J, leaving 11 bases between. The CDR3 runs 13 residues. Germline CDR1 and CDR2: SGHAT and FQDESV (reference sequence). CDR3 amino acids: CASSPDRTTEAFF. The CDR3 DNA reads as TGTGCCAGCAGCCCCGACAGGACCACTGAAGCTTTCTTT.

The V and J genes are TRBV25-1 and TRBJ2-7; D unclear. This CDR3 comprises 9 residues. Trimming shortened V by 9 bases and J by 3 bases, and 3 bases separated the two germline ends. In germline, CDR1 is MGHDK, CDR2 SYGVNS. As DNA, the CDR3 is TGTGCCAGTAGCTACGAGCAGTACTTC. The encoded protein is CASSYEQYF.

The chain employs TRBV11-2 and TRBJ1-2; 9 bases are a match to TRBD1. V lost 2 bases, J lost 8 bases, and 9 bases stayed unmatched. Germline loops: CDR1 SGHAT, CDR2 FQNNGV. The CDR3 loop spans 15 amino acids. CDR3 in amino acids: CASSLSGGQGRGYTF. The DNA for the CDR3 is TGTGCCAGCAGCTTATCCGGGGGACAGGGAAGGGGCTACACCTTC.

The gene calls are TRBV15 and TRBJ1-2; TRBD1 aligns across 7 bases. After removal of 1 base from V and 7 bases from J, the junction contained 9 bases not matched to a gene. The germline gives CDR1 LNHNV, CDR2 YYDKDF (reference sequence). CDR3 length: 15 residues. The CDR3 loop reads CATSRVGLDRSGYTF. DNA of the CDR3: TGTGCCACCAGCAGAGTCGGACTGGACAGGAGTGGCTACACCTTC.

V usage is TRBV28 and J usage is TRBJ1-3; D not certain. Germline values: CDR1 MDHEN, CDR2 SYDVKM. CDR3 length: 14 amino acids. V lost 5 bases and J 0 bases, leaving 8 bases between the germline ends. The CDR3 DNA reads TGTGCCAGCAGTCAACCAGTCTCTGGAAACACCATATATTTT. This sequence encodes CASSQPVSGNTIYF.

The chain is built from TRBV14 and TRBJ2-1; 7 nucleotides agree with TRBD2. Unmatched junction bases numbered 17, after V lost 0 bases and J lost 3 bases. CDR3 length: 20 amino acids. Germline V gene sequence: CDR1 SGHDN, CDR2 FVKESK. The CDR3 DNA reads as TGTGCCAGCAGCCAAGATCATAAGCGGGGAGGACCCAAGTTCTACAATGAGCAGTTCTTC. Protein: CASSQDHKRGGPKFYNEQFF.

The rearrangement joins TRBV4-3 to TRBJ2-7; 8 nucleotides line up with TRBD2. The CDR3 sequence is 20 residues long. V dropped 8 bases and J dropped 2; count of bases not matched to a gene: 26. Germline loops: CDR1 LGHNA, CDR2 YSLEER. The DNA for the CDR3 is TGCGCCAGCGCCCAGGGCCGGGAGGGGCTAGCGGGCGGCCCTGCCTACGAGCAGTACTTC. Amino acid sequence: CASAQGREGLAGGPAYEQYF.

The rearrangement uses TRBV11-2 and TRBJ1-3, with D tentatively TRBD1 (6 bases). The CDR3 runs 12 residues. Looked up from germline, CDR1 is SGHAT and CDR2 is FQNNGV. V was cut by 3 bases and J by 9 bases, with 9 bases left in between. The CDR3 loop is CASSLGQATIYF. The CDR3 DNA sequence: TGTGCCAGCAGCTTGGGACAAGCCACCATATATTTT.

CDR3 in DNA: TGTGCCAGCAGCTTAGAGCCTTCGGAGAGCTCCTACAATGAGCAGTTCTTC. Protein product: CASSLEPSESSYNEQFF. This rearrangement joins TRBV7-7 to TRBJ2-1; D not certain. V shed 1 base and J shed 0 bases, with 13 bases lying between them. The CDR3 contains 17 residues. Germline V gene lookup returns CDR1 SSHAT and CDR2 FNYEAQ (reference sequence).

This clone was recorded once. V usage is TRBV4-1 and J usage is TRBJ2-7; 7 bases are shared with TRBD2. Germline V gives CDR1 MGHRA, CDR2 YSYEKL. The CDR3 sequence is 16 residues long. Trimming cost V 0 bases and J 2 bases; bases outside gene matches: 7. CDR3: CASSQDRGDFTYEQYF. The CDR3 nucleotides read TGCGCCAGCAGCCAAGACCGGGGGGACTTTACCTACGAGCAGTACTTC.

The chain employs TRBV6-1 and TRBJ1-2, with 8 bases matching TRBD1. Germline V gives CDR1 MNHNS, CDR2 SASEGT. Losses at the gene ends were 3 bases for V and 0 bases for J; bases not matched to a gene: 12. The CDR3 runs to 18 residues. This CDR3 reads CASSDPKPRDRTNYGYTF. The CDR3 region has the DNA TGTGCCAGCAGTGACCCCAAACCGCGGGACAGGACTAACTATGGCTACACCTTC.

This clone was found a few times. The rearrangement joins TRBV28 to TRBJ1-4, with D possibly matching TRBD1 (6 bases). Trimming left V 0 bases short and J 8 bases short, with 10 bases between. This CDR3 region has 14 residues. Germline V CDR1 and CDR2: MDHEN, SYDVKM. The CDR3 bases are TGTGCCAGCAGTTTATGGTACAGGGACGAAAAACTGTTTTTT. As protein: CASSLWYRDEKLFF.

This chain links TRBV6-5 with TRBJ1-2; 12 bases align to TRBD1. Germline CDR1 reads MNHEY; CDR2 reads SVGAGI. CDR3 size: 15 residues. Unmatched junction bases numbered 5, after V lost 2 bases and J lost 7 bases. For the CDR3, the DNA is TGTGCCAGCAGTTACGGTGGGACAGGGGGCAGTGGCTACACCTTC. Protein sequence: CASSYGGTGGSGYTF.

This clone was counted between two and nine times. Written as DNA, the CDR3 is TGTGCCATCAGTGAGGGTACTAGCGGGGGGCTCTACGAGCAGTACTTC. It codes for CAISEGTSGGLYEQYF. V gene TRBV10-3 combines with J gene TRBJ2-7, with 12 nucleotides matching TRBD2. The CDR3 length is 16 residues. J was trimmed by 3 bases and V by 2 bases; bases with no gene match: 5. CDR1 and CDR2 (germline): ENHRY, SYGVKD.

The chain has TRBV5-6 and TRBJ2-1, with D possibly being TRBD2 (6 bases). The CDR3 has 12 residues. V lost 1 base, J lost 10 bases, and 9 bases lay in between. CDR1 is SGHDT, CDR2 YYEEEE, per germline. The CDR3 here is CASSLPLAEQFF. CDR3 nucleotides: TGTGCCAGCAGCTTGCCCCTAGCGGAGCAGTTCTTC.

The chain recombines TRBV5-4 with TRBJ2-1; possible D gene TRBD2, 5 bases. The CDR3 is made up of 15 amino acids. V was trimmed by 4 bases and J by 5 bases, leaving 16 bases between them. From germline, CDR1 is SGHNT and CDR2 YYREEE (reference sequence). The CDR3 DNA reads TGTGCCAGCAGCGATTATACTAGAGCCCACAATGAGCAGTTCTTC. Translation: CASSDYTRAHNEQFF.